This T cell receptor beta chain was captured by sequencing in a study of CD4 T cells in relation to SARS-CoV-2 and coronaviruses. About the study: Convalescent donors were aged about 20 to 80, with median around 37 years. A couple of subjects were Hispanic; patients were under 10 males and a handful of females.

Study outcomes and limitations: No crossreactivity against non-spike viral proteins was tested here.

V lost 0 bases, J lost 2 bases, and 4 bases lay in between. This CDR3 has 13 residues. Germline lookup yields CDR1 KGHDR and CDR2 SFDVKD. A word on this clone: Its target is unknown.

For about nine days, around 100,000 sorted CD4+ cells grew with T cell-depleted PBMCs and CEF. Method: immunoSEQ multiplex PCR; TCRdb's copy keeps in-frame clones and lacks some. The data hold about 35,000 clones, with roughly 82% observed a single time. The chain joins TRBV24-1 to TRBJ2-7; D remains ambiguous. The origin of this receptor is an adult with COVID-19. Sequences were obtained from memory CD4+ T cells from PBMCs, cultured in vitro. The CDR3 region has the DNA TGTGCCACCAGTGATTTGGGGACCTACGAGCAGTACTTC. This gives the protein CATSDLGTYEQYF.